This TCR beta chain derives from a study of shared clonotypes between healthy human individuals. Study information: Three CD4 naive, three CD4 memory, two CD8 naive and one CD8 memory plate were used per donor. General study results and limits: Sequencing depth was expected to influence donor clonotype sharing. Sampling covered nothing but blood. Tissue TCR repertoires likely differ from those found in blood. Naive subsets tended to show greater estimated richness than memory subsets.

Using immunoSEQ multiplex PCR, the repertoire was profiled, and TCRdb retains in-frame clones only, with some absent. The sample includes about 2,200,000 clones, approximately 94% of them seen just once. Of note for this clone: The antigen is not known.

With 10 bases removed from V and 1 base from J, the gap between germline ends came to 13 bases. This CDR3 has 14 residues. CDR1 is LNHDA, CDR2 SQIVND, per germline (reference sequence). CD45RO-negative CD8 cells positively selected for CCR7 made up the naive population, which excluded terminally differentiated effector memory CD45RA+ cells. The chain employs TRBV19 and TRBJ2-2; perhaps TRBD1 as D (5 bases). Sequenced input: naive CD8+ T cells from PBMCs. This TCR was sampled from a man aged 18 to 35 in good health. Some clones in this sample may be carry-over from other donors' samples. The CDR3 loop reads CATLDKLNTGELFF. The CDR3 region has the DNA TGTGCCACCCTGGACAAATTGAACACCGGGGAGCTGTTTTTT.